This is a list of T cell receptor beta chains from one sample in a study of T cell responses to AZD1222 COVID-19 vaccine. Clones were read by immunoSEQ multiplex PCR, and TCRdb kept only the in-frame ones, dropping some. The data contain under 200,000 clones, roughly 92% of them singletons. This material consisted of peripheral blood, taken 28 days after the second dose of the MenACWY control vaccine. These TCRs come from an adult who received the MenACWY meningococcal vaccine as a control. Both conserved end residues are part of each CDR3. Each record gives: clone size, D gene, J gene, V gene, CDR3 DNA, CDR3 protein. A D gene is named only where the DNA matches it firmly. A clone size is listed for some rows: how often the clone was seen (once, few, many), or a class if it is expanded.

once	.	TRBJ1-1	TRBV4-3	TGCGCCAGCAGCCAAGACGAATTCCCGAACACTGAAGCTTTCTTT	CASSQDEFPNTEAFF
.	TRBD2	TRBJ2-2	TRBV27	TGTGCCAGCAGTTTATCTGGACTAGCGGGAGTCACCGGGGAGCTGTTTTTT	CASSLSGLAGVTGELFF
.	.	TRBJ1-5	TRBV6-2/TRBV6-3	TGTGCCAGCAGTTACCAAATAAACAATCAGCCCCAGCATTTT	CASSYQINNQPQHF
once	.	TRBJ1-5	TRBV12-3/TRBV12-4	TGTGCCAGCAGACGGGGGAACGAGCCCCAGCATTTT	CASRRGNEPQHF
.	.	TRBJ2-2	TRBV24-1	TGTGCCACCAGTGATTTGGAGGGGCCCGGGGAGCTGTTTTTT	CATSDLEGPGELFF
.	.	TRBJ1-3	TRBV7-9	TGTGCCAGCAGCACCGGGTACACCATATATTTT	CASSTGYTIYF
few	TRBD2	TRBJ2-3	TRBV5-1	TGCGCCAGCAGCTCCTTCGGTGGGCGGGAGGGCTCAGATACGCAGTATTTT	CASSSFGGREGSDTQYF
.	.	TRBJ2-5	TRBV7-2	TGTGCCAGCAGCCCATCAGGGGCCGGGACCCAGTACTTC	CASSPSGAGTQYF
once	.	TRBJ1-4	TRBV28	TGTGCCAGCGTTGGGGGCACTAATGAAAAACTGTTTTTT	CASVGGTNEKLFF
.	.	TRBJ2-7	TRBV24-1	TGTGCCACCAGTGATCGACAGGTCCGCCACGAGCAGTACTTC	CATSDRQVRHEQYF
.	.	TRBJ1-2	TRBV24-1	TGTGCCACCAGTGATTTCCCGGGGGGTACCGGCTACACCTTC	CATSDFPGGTGYTF
.	TRBD1	TRBJ2-7	TRBV19	TGTGCCAGTAGGCTGACAGGGGGGGGCTCCTACGAGCAGTACTTC	CASRLTGGGSYEQYF
.	TRBD1	TRBJ1-1	TRBV5-5	TGTGCCAGCAGCGCCCGACGGACAGGGACGAACACTGAAGCTTTCTTT	CASSARRTGTNTEAFF
.	.	TRBJ2-1	TRBV18	TGTGCCAGCTCACCGAGGCCCTGGGACGGTACCTACAATGAGCAGTTCTTC	CASSPRPWDGTYNEQFF
.	.	TRBJ1-5	TRBV28	TGTGCCAGCAAAGGAGAGGGGAATCAGCCCCAGCATTTT	CASKGEGNQPQHF
.	.	TRBJ1-3	TRBV3-1/TRBV3-2	TGTGCCAGCAGCCAGGGCCCATATGGAAACACCATATATTTT	CASSQGPYGNTIYF
.	TRBD1	TRBJ2-5	TRBV4-2	TGTGCCAGCAGCCAAGGTTTTTCGACAGGGGGAAGGCAAGAGACCCAGTACTTC	CASSQGFSTGGRQETQYF
.	.	TRBJ2-3	TRBV24-1	TGTGCCACCAGTGATTTATTCCAAGGCTCTAGCACAGATACGCAGTATTTT	CATSDLFQGSSTDTQYF
.	TRBD1	TRBJ1-6	TRBV6-5	TGTGCCAGCAGTTACTCGATGGGGACAGGCAATTCACCCCTCCACTTT	CASSYSMGTGNSPLHF
.	TRBD1	TRBJ1-4	TRBV11-3	TGTGCCAGCAGCTCCCGGACAGGGGGCAATGAAAAACTGTTTTTT	CASSSRTGGNEKLFF
.	.	TRBJ2-1	TRBV20-1	TGCAGTGCGAATGCCGGGGACCAGCAGTTCTTC	CSANAGDQQFF
.	TRBD2	TRBJ2-7	TRBV4-2	TGTGCCAGCAGCCAAGGGACTAGCGCGACCTACGAGCAGTACTTC	CASSQGTSATYEQYF
.	.	TRBJ2-7	TRBV6-5	TGTGCCAGCCCTGGGAAGGGGTGGAACTACGAGCAGTACTTC	CASPGKGWNYEQYF
.	TRBD1	TRBJ1-2	TRBV7-9	TGTGCCAGCAGCCCACAGGGGGGGGACTATGGCTACACCTTC	CASSPQGGDYGYTF
.	.	TRBJ2-5	TRBV4-3	TGCGCCAGCAGCCAAGACAGCAGGGGGGGACCCGGTAGTTCGGAAGAGCAGTACTTC	CASSQDSRGGPGSSEEQYF
.	.	TRBJ1-1	TRBV5-1	TGCGCCAGCAGCTTGGCCGGGGGGCAAACTGAAGCTTTCTTT	CASSLAGGQTEAFF
.	TRBD2	TRBJ2-1	TRBV9	TGTGCCAGCAGGGTAGCGGGAGTGGTCCATGAGCAGTTCTTC	CASRVAGVVHEQFF
.	.	TRBJ1-2	TRBV3-1/TRBV3-2	TGTGCCAGCAGCCAAGTGGTAGGGTACGGCTACACCTTC	CASSQVVGYGYTF
.	.	TRBJ2-7	TRBV4-2	TGTGCCAGCAGCCAAGGGCGAGGATTCTACGAGCAGTACTTC	CASSQGRGFYEQYF
.	.	TRBJ1-5	TRBV30	TGTGCCTGGAGTAGGAGGTCAGTCTCTAGCAATCAGCCCCAGCATTTT	CAWSRRSVSSNQPQHF
.	.	TRBJ2-7	TRBV24-1	TGTGCCACCAGTGATGCTCCGAGCACAGGGAGCTCCTACGAGCAGTACTTC	CATSDAPSTGSSYEQYF